The clone carrying this TCR beta chain was found a few times. The sample comes from a study of blood T cell repertoires in COVID-19. At the level of the study: T cells, B-cell-depleted T cells, or PBMCs provided the cDNA or gDNA that served as material.

Germline CDR1 and CDR2: SGDLS and YYNGEE. Trimming removed 1 base from V and 4 bases from J, with 8 bases in between. This CDR3 is built from 13 residues. Individuals aged roughly 18 to 95 years were recruited from about two dozen US areas. TCRdb's copy holds only in-frame clones and misses some; the assay was immunoSEQ multiplex PCR. The data hold 200,000 to 300,000 clones, with around 89% observed a single time. Source material: PBMCs or T cells enriched from blood (not recorded which). This TCR derives from a woman aged 25 to 39 who had recovered from COVID-19. This chain uses TRBV9 with TRBJ1-1; D is perhaps TRBD1 (5 bases). CDR3 in DNA: TGTGCCAGCAGCGTATTCGACAGCACTGAAGCTTTCTTT. Translating it yields CASSVFDSTEAFF.